This TCR beta chain was identified in a study of T cell responses to AZD1222 COVID-19 vaccine. Notes on this clone: What it binds is not known.

Profiling relied on immunoSEQ multiplex PCR, and the TCRdb table lists in-frame clones only, not all of them. The repertoire holds under 200,000 clones, with roughly 92% as singletons. Study conclusions and caveats: Donor demographics were predominantly white British with a female majority; clonal diversity may be underestimated. Seropositivity was recorded at baseline in only six AZD1222 recipients.

Here the sequenced sample was peripheral blood, taken on day 0 of AZD1222 vaccination. This clonotype was sampled from an adult in good health.

CDR3 protein: CASSAQGSSYNSPLHF. The CDR3 DNA sequence: TGCGCCAGCAGCGCACAGGGGAGCTCCTATAATTCACCCCTCCACTTT. The chain joins TRBV5-1 to TRBJ1-6; 7 nucleotides align to TRBD1. Germline lookup yields CDR1 SGHRS and CDR2 YFSETQ. The ends lost 4 bases at V and 0 bases at J; junction bases unmatched: 4. The CDR3 sequence is 16 residues long.